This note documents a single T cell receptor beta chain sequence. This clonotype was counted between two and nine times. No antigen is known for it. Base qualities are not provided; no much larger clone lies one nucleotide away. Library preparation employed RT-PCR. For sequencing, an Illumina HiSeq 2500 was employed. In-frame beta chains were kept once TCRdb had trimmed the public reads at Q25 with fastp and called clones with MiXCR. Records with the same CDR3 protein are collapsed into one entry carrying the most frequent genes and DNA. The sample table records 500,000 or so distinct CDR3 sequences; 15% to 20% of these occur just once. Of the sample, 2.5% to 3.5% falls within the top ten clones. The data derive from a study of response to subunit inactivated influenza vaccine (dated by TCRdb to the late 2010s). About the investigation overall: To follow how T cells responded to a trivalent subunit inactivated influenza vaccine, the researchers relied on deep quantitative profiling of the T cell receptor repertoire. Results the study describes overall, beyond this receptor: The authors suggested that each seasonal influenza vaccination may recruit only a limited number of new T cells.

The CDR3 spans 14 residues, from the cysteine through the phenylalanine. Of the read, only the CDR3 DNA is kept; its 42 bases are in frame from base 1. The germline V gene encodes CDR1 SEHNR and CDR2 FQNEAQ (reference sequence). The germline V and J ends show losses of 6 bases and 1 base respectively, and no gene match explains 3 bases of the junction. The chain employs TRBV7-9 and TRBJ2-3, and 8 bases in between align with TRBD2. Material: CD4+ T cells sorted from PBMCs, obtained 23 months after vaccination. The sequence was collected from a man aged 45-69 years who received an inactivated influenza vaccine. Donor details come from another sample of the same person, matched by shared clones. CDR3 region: CASREAGGTDTQYF. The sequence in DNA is TGTGCCAGCAGAGAAGCGGGGGGCACAGATACGCAGTATTTT.